The TCR beta chain described here comes from a study of cytomegalovirus exposure and HLA in healthy donors (dated by TCRdb to about 2017). A note on the overall study: An earlier analysis of some 600 of the donors reported 250 to 300 Gb of sequence data and 117 million unique TCR beta sequences obtained from about 180 million T cells. An earlier analysis of around 580 of the donors used high-throughput TCR beta sequencing to judge whether each TCR beta V gene segment behaved as functional or pseudogenic. To predict cytomegalovirus infection status, the study combined high-throughput TCR immunosequencing, statistical association of individual TCRs with disease status, and machine learning. An early release that covered some 630 HLA-typed donors contained approximately 300 gigabases of sequencing data and tens of millions of unique TCR sequences. Besides the first cohort of around 670 subjects, a separate validation cohort made up of 120 or so different subjects was used. The genetic ancestry cluster associated with self-reported Caucasian donors included over 65% of the approximately 410 genotyped donors. A later analysis re-analyzed previously published TCR beta repertoires from 550 to 700 donors and added high-resolution HLA genotyping to study TCR occurrence patterns. Genome-wide SNP genotypes for about 60% of the roughly 700 donors were used in a later genetic analysis, which treated that subset as a discovery cohort. Among roughly 400 genotyped donors of the cohort, an average of around 240,000 unique TCR beta nucleotide sequences were sequenced per donor, roughly 20% of them non-productive. Alongside the repertoire data, information on donor age, sex, ethnicity and CMV serostatus was compiled. Typing coverage varied by locus: roughly 629-630 donors for A, B, C, DRB1 and DQB1; 522 for DQA1; about 590 for DPA1; about 450 for DPB1. In the later analysis, no new phenotypic data were used to find candidate immune exposures; instead, reliance was placed on TCR beta sequences and their occurrence across donors. All discovery cohort repertoires had been generated using a single sequencing platform. The T cell repertoires of 666 subjects were profiled by immunosequencing and related to cytomegalovirus serostatus. The study aimed to test whether signatures of past pathogen exposure could be identified by cataloging public T cell receptors. HLA typing covered class I and class II loci at four-digit resolution. Because of strong linkage in the cohort, roughly five DR-DQ haplotypes were treated as single units for association and clustering.

A remark on this clone: What antigen it recognizes has not been identified. Base qualities were left out, and no much larger clone turns up one base away.

Overall study outcomes, separate from this receptor: In a later analysis, over 15,000 TCR beta sequences were associated with specific HLA alleles at a false discovery rate of 0.05. A cluster of highly shared sequence variants was judged likely to represent a technical artifact of the sequencing pipeline. Three of the identified cytomegalovirus-associated TCR beta chains were confirmed in vitro to be specific for cytomegalovirus antigens. Most TCR sequences were observed very rarely across donors, whereas some public TCRs were present in many individuals. A total of some 180 TCR beta chains were listed by the study as associated with cytomegalovirus. Most CMV-associated TCR beta chains appeared to be HLA-restricted in a later analysis, and the HLA associations seemed to be driven largely by CMV exposure. A further reported finding was that TCR beta sequences accurately predicted the HLA-A and HLA-B alleles for most subjects in the first cohort. A later genetic analysis reported fewer N-insertions in productive TCRs among donors in an Asian-associated ancestry cluster than the 666-donor mean. Correlated functional status among segregating V segments might be attributable to linkage disequilibrium, but an unknown experimental factor could not be ruled out. In a later analysis, HLA-associated TCR beta chains were found to be more clonally expanded and to have lower generation probabilities than equally common non-associated chains. The only immune exposure information available for the cohort was CMV serostatus. Roughly uniform sequencing depth across donors was assumed in presence/absence analyses, although this assumption may not hold. An association between a missense DCLRE1C variant and V-gene and J-gene trimming of TCR beta chains was found in a later genetic analysis and replicated in an independent cohort. According to the authors, the approach could potentially be generalized to other disease states and immunological phenotypes. An earlier analysis of some 560 of the donors showed that most TCR beta V segments appeared in productive rearrangements either about 87% or about 30% of the time, which broadly matched IMGT annotations. Because some donors lacked HLA typing at each locus, the association tests relied only on the typed subset. Strong co-occurrence of HLA alleles, especially DR and DQ, made assigning TCR associations to individual alleles difficult. According to a later analysis, TCR association rates differed among HLA loci, with DRB1 alleles showing the most associated TCRs and HLA-C alleles showing the fewest. Because counts were too low, roughly 18 rarely observed V segments, including chromosome 9 orphons, were left out of the earlier analysis of 587 of the donors. Cytomegalovirus status was reported to be diagnosed by the classifier with high specificity and sensitivity in both the original and validation cohorts. The cohort was sequenced for TCR beta chains only, and without alpha or paired-chain data the features that could be detected were limited. A later analysis reported that several top co-occurrence clusters appeared linked to parvovirus B19, influenza, CMV and Epstein-Barr virus.

Library creation used the immunoSEQ multiplex PCR assay. For the multiplex PCR, a mixture combining 60 forward primers for TCR Vbeta segments and 13 reverse primers for TCR Jbeta segments was used. The CDR3 region of rearranged TCR beta genes was amplified from genomic DNA with a multiplex PCR assay. Amplified TCR beta libraries were sequenced as 87-base-pair reads on the Illumina HiSeq System. For the original study's pipeline: Across the 670 or so repertoires, a later analysis counted some 80 million unique TCR beta chains, approximately 10 million of which were shared by at least two donors. To remove PCR and sequencing errors, raw reads were error-corrected and collapsed into unique sequences using a nearest-neighbor algorithm that merged closely related sequences. To assign V, D and J gene segments, CDR3 sequences were aligned to IMGT reference sequences. For a sequence to be retained, a match of at least six nucleotides was required to both a V gene segment and a J gene segment. Rearrangements were called productive when the CDR3 lacked stop codons and stayed in frame with V and J; all others were non-productive. CDR3 was defined by IMGT convention, running from the second conserved V-encoded cysteine to the conserved J-encoded phenylalanine. In an earlier analysis of some 550 of the donors, sequences lacking an unambiguous match to a single V gene segment were excluded. An earlier analysis of several hundred of the donors called V segments functional above 56.7% productive rearrangements and segregating when the between-donor standard deviation exceeded 5%. To diagnose cytomegalovirus status from the catalog of TCR beta chain sequences, a statistical classification framework was built. In a later analysis, V and J genes were assigned by comparing TCR nucleotide sequences against IMGT/GENE-DB human TR gene sequences. The TCRdist pipeline was used in a later analysis to assign CDR3 sequences and most-parsimonious VDJ recombination scenarios. In a later analysis, each TCR beta chain was defined by its CDR3 amino acid sequence together with its V-gene family, and reads lacking a unique V-gene family were excluded. In a later analysis, 500 to 650 highly shared, low-generation-probability nucleotide sequences were removed to address suspected cross-contamination and a sequencing artifact. For each public chain, a later analysis derived a clonal expansion index from normalized ranks of inferred template counts within each repertoire. In a later analysis, generation probabilities were computed with a VDJ recombination model fitted to out-of-frame rearrangements, and the resulting probabilities were checked against IGoR. In a later analysis, TCR-TCR, TCR-HLA and TCR-CMV co-occurrence was scored with hypergeometric tests, and a repertoire-size bias correction was applied to TCR pairs. False discovery rates were estimated in a later analysis by permuting HLA or CMV assignments 20 times. In a later analysis, co-occurring TCRs were grouped with DBSCAN, and TCRdist sequence similarity was added when clustering was performed within HLA-allele-positive subsets. Repertoires with fewer than 30,000 or more than 120,000 public chains were left out of co-occurrence clustering, as were five repertoires with anomalous nucleotide sharing. TCRdb took over this immuneACCESS table, retaining in-frame rearrangements with V and J assigned. Such tables are incomplete; in checked studies, under half of the missing clones stem from an unresolved V gene, and the remainder is unexplained. V, J and clone size are taken as reported in that table, and D and trimming were inferred from the DNA itself. This sample lists about 140,000 clones; approximately 78% were detected once. More than 4% of the sample is held by the ten biggest clonotypes.

The cohort was made up of roughly 670 healthy bone marrow donors. At the time of sampling, every cohort member was nominally healthy, though immune exposures that went unrecorded were likely present. The donor tested CMV seropositive, placing the donor among the 250 to 350 seropositive members of the cohort. Each donor provided a peripheral blood sample, and peripheral blood mononuclear cells were used for TCR beta sequencing. Genomic DNA was extracted from the blood cell samples with the Qiagen DNeasy Blood Extraction Kit. The TCR sequence derives from a woman aged 40 to 55 in good health and CMV-seropositive. The sequencing input was PBMCs.

The bases read TGTGCCAGCAGCTCACGTGGGGGGGCCATCACAGATACGCAGTATTTT. The resulting protein is CASSSRGGAITDTQYF. In this chain, TRBV9 is recombined with TRBJ2-3, with a tentative D gene TRBD2 over 7 matching bases. The junction carries 17 bases between V and J, which are trimmed by 4 bases and 2 bases respectively. The CDR3, from cysteine to phenylalanine, totals 16 residues. Here the CDR3 DNA is all that survives: 48 bases in frame from base 1. For CDR1 and CDR2, the germline V gene lists SGDLS and YYNGEE.